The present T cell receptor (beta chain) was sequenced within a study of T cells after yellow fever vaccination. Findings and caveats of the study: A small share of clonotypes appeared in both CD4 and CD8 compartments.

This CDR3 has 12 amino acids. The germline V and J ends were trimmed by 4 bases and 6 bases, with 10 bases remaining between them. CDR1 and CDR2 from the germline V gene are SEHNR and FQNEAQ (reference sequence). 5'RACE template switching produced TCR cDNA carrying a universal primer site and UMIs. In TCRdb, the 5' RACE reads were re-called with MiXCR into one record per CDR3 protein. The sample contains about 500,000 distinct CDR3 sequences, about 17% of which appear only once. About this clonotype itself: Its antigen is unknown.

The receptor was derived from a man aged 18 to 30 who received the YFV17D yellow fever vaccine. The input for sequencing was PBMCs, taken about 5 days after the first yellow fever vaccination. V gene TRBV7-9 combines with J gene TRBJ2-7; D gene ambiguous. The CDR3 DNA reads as TGTGCCAGCAGCTCCCTTCATGGCGAGCAGTACTTC. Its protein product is CASSSLHGEQYF. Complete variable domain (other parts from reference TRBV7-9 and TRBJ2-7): DTGVSQNPRHKITKRGQNVTFRCDPISEHNRLYWYRQTLGQGPEFLTYFQNEAQLEKSRLLSDRFSAERPKGSFSTLEIQRTEQGDSAMYLCASSSLHGEQYFGPGTRLTVT.